This T cell receptor beta chain is drawn from a study of blood T cell repertoires in COVID-19. Study-wide context: There were acute and convalescent COVID-19 samples, and they came from the United States, Italy and Spain.

The CDR3 spans 14 residues. CDR1 is SGDLS and CDR2 is YYNGEE in the germline V gene. V was cut by 4 bases and J by 10 bases, with 15 bases left in between. The protocol was immunoSEQ multiplex PCR, while the TCRdb copy is restricted to in-frame clones and leaves out a portion. The table includes approximately 290,000 clones, approximately 83% detected once. This chain joins TRBV9 and TRBJ1-6, with D perhaps matching TRBD1 (6 bases). The sequence came from a woman aged 25-40 years who had recovered from COVID-19. Specimen: PBMCs or T cells enriched from blood (not recorded which). The CDR3: CASSPGEGVSPLHF. The CDR3 region has the DNA TGTGCCAGCAGCCCAGGGGAGGGGGTCTCACCCCTCCACTTT.